The clone carrying this T cell receptor beta chain showed up just a few times. The antigen is undetermined. Unique molecular identifiers had been added to the TCR beta cDNA libraries. Each sample of roughly 0.9 to 10 million input T cells yielded 500,000 or so cDNA molecules, so each molecule approximated one T cell. TCRdb processed the PCR reads anew with MiXCR; each CDR3 protein has one entry. The data hold about 540,000 distinct CDR3 sequences, with around 31% observed a single time. The sample originates from a study of post-analysis software for immune sequencing data. Study-level background: Patients with relapsing-remitting, secondary progressive and progressive-relapsing multiple sclerosis courses were all represented.

This CDR3 contains 14 residues. Germline assignment: CDR1 SGHTA and CDR2 FQGNSA. The V end was cut by 5 bases, the J end by 2 bases, with 11 bases between. Study-wide points: TRBV5-6, TRBV5-1 and TRBV20-1 were among roughly 5 TRBV segments more frequent in patients than controls. When compared against controls, multiple sclerosis patients showed significantly lower normalized Chao1 diversity.

The chain recombines TRBV7-2 with TRBJ2-3, with D possibly being TRBD2 (6 bases). The sequenced sample was blood. The origin of this receptor is a girl younger than 18 with multiple sclerosis. The CDR3 nucleotides read TGTGCCAGCAGCGTCGGGGGAATCACAGATACGCAGTATTTT. It is translated as CASSVGGITDTQYF.